The 7 T cell receptor beta chains below all came from one sample that was sequenced in a study of T-cell reconstitution after alpha-beta-depleted transplantation in children. As it was prepared, the TCRbeta library received unique molecular identifiers. TCRdb passed the PCR reads through MiXCR, listing each CDR3 protein once. The top ten hold approximately 14% of the sample, which has more than 400,000 distinct CDR3 sequences, about an eighth seen once. The material was PBMCs, mostly from graft donor cells, obtained 180 days after TCRalphabeta/CD19-depleted stem cell transplant. The receptors here all came from a female patient between 2 and 15 years old who had a stem cell transplant for aplastic anemia, so the T cells may come from the graft donor.

This clonotype was picked up many times. The V gene is TRBV28, the J gene TRBJ2-1; D perhaps matches TRBD2 (5 bases). Germline CDR1 is MDHEN and CDR2 is SYDVKM. There are 14 residues in the CDR3. V was cut by 1 base and J by 8 bases, with 12 bases left in between. The CDR3 region is CASSLLKEVDEQFF. The CDR3 bases are TGTGCCAGCAGTTTATTAAAGGAGGTCGATGAGCAGTTCTTC.

This clonotype showed up just once. The V call is TRBV5-1, the J call TRBJ2-3, with 12 bases lining up with TRBD2. This CDR3 has 18 residues. Germline-derived CDR1 and CDR2 are SGHRS and YFSETQ. Germline trimming cut 2 bases from V and 2 bases from J; bases unmatched to any gene: 9. Here the CDR3 DNA reads TGCGCCAGCAGCTTAGGACTAGCGGGAATTACCACCACAGATACGCAGTATTTT. Translating gives CASSLGLAGITTTDTQYF.

This clonotype was counted at least ten times. The chain joins TRBV7-2 to TRBJ2-3; a possible D gene is TRBD2 (5 bases). Germline CDR1 is SGHTA and CDR2 is FQGNSA. This CDR3 comprises 15 residues. The V gene lost 5 bases and the J gene lost 6 bases, with 18 bases spanning the gap. As DNA, the CDR3 is TGTGCCAGCAGCGTCGAGGGAGCACGATACGATACGCAGTATTTT. Translated: CASSVEGARYDTQYF.

This clonotype was seen more than once but under ten times. The chain carries TRBV7-2 and TRBJ2-7; D perhaps matches TRBD2 (6 bases). Germline V gene lookup returns CDR1 SGHTA and CDR2 FQGNSA. CDR3 length: 14 amino acids. V gave up 6 bases and J gave up 3 bases, with 15 bases separating them. The CDR3, as DNA: TGTGCCAGCAGGACGGTGGGAGGCAACTACGAGCAGTACTTC. The encoded protein is CASRTVGGNYEQYF.

This sequence joins TRBV15 and TRBJ2-7; 7 bases agree with TRBD1. V shed 0 bases, J shed 1 base, and the junction held 6 bases outside the gene matches. The CDR3 contains 16 residues. From germline, CDR1 is LNHNV and CDR2 YYDKDF (reference sequence). This chain's CDR3 is CATSRDPDRTSYEQYV. Here the CDR3 DNA reads TGTGCCACCAGCAGAGATCCGGACAGGACTTCCTACGAGCAGTACGTC.

This rearrangement joins TRBV2 to TRBJ2-1; TRBD2 is a possible D gene (7 bases). The CDR3 totals 17 residues. V was clipped by 7 bases and J by 12 bases, with 31 bases between them. From germline, CDR1 is SNHLY and CDR2 FYNNEI. CDR3 loop: CASKPGQGRLAPRGQFF. The CDR3 nucleotides read TGTGCCAGCAAACCGGGACAAGGGAGACTAGCCCCACGGGGGCAGTTCTTC.

This clonotype was seen a few times. The V call is TRBV6-5, the J call TRBJ1-5; D remains ambiguous. In germline, CDR1 is MNHEY, CDR2 SVGAGI. Trimming removed 4 bases at V and 1 base at J, with 11 bases between. The CDR3 length is 15 residues. The CDR3 DNA sequence: TGTGCCAGCAGTTGGAGGGTGGGGAGCAATCAGCCCCAGCATTTT. It specifies CASSWRVGSNQPQHF.